The 29 T cell receptor beta chains in this list originate from one sample, sequenced in a study of blood T cell repertoires in COVID-19. The method was immunoSEQ multiplex PCR; TCRdb's version includes in-frame clones alone and lacks a portion of them. Of around 140,000 clones in the sample, 84% are singletons; the top ten hold 3% to 4%. Sequenced sample: PBMCs or T cells enriched from blood (not recorded which). These receptors came from a woman between 50 and 59 years old with acute COVID-19.

This chain uses TRBV27 with TRBJ2-7; D uncertain. V was clipped by 8 bases and J by 0 bases, with 14 bases between them. This CDR3 spans 14 amino acids. Germline assignment: CDR1 MNHEY and CDR2 SMNVEV (reference sequence). Here the CDR3 reads CASRALSGSYEQYF. The CDR3 nucleotides are TGTGCCAGCCGTGCATTGAGTGGCTCCTACGAGCAGTACTTC.

The chain uses TRBV11-3 and TRBJ2-5, with unresolved D. The CDR3 is 12 residues long. Germline assignment: CDR1 SGHNT and CDR2 YENEEA. Between the trimmed V and J ends, which lost 5 bases and 1 base, there was a span of 5 bases. The CDR3 region is CASSPSQETQYF. The CDR3 DNA reads as TGTGCCAGCAGCCCGTCCCAAGAGACCCAGTACTTC. Drawing the rest from reference TRBV11-3 and TRBJ2-5, the complete variable domain is EAGVVQSPRYKIIEKKQPVAFWCNPISGHNTLYWYLQNLGQGPELLIRYENEEAVDDSQLPKDRFSAERLKGVDSTLKIQPAELGDSAVYLCASSPSQETQYFGPGTRLLVL.

The rearrangement uses TRBV2 and TRBJ2-1, with 7 bases fitting TRBD2. Germline assignment: CDR1 SNHLY and CDR2 FYNNEI. The CDR3 length is 13 residues. V gave up 8 bases and J gave up 4 bases; unmatched junction bases: 5. The CDR3 here is CASVAGDYNEQFF. In DNA, the CDR3 is TGTGCCAGCGTCGCGGGAGATTACAATGAGCAGTTCTTC.

The chain combines TRBV7-3 with TRBJ2-3; a weak D match, TRBD2 (5 bases). From germline, CDR1 is SGHTA and CDR2 FQGTGA. Trimming stripped 5 bases from V and 0 bases from J, with 9 bases between. CDR3 length: 14 amino acids. CDR3 nucleotide sequence: TGTGCCAGCAGCCCGGGATTAAGCACAGATACGCAGTATTTT. Residues: CASSPGLSTDTQYF. The whole variable domain, remainder taken from reference TRBV7-3 and TRBJ2-3, is GAGVSQTPSNKVTEKGKYVELRCDPISGHTALYWYRQSLGQGPEFLIYFQGTGAADDSGLPNDRFFAVRPEGSVSTLKIQRTERGDSAVYLCASSPGLSTDTQYFGPGTRLTVL.

Here the CDR3 DNA reads TGTGCCAGCAGCGTAGCGGCGGGATGGAGCACCGGGGAGCTGTTTTTT. This codes for CASSVAAGWSTGELFF. This chain joins TRBV9 and TRBJ2-2; TRBD2 is a possible D gene (6 bases). The CDR3 sequence is 16 residues long. V was shortened by 0 bases and J by 4 bases, with 13 bases between the two germline ends. Germline V CDR1 and CDR2: SGDLS, YYNGEE.

CDR3 sequence reads: CARCLRGDEQYF. The DNA for the CDR3 is TGTGCCAGATGCCTCAGAGGAGACGAGCAGTACTTC. This chain links TRBV9 with TRBJ2-7; no clear D gene. The CDR3 has 12 residues. Germline CDR1 and CDR2: SGDLS and YYNGEE. The germline V and J ends were trimmed by 8 bases and 5 bases, with 14 bases remaining between them.

This clone has only a few counts. This chain links TRBV7-9 with TRBJ2-1, with TRBD2 as a possible D gene (5 bases). CDR3 length: 15 amino acids. V was cut by 2 bases and J by 3 bases, with 11 bases left in between. Germline V gives CDR1 SEHNR, CDR2 FQNEAQ (reference sequence). The DNA for the CDR3 is TGTGCCAGCAGCTTACTCCTAGCTTTCTACAATGAGCAGTTCTTC. Translated, it gives CASSLLLAFYNEQFF.

The V and J genes are TRBV9 and TRBJ2-1; TRBD2 agrees at 11 bases. Germline CDR1 SGDLS, CDR2 YYNGEE. Trimming took 3 bases from V and 4 from J; bases not matched to a gene: 6. The CDR3 is 16 amino acids. CDR3 region: CASSDLTSGSYNEQFF. In nucleotides, the CDR3 is TGTGCCAGCAGCGACCTCACTAGCGGGAGTTACAATGAGCAGTTCTTC.

The V call is TRBV4-3, the J call TRBJ2-3, with 13 bases aligning to TRBD2. V lost 9 bases, J lost 4 bases, and 4 bases stayed unmatched. The CDR3 extends over 14 amino acids. Germline-derived CDR1 and CDR2 are LGHNA and YSLEER. CDR3 loop: CASRLAGGADTQYF. As DNA, the CDR3 is TGCGCCAGTCGACTAGCGGGAGGCGCAGATACGCAGTATTTT.

The chain carries TRBV3-1 (or the pseudogene TRBV3-2) and TRBJ1-2; the D is unclear. The germline gives CDR1 LGHDT, CDR2 YNNKEL (reference sequence). With 8 bases removed from V and 5 bases from J, the gap between germline ends came to 15 bases. The CDR3 has 13 amino acids. The CDR3 DNA reads as TGTGCCAGCTACTCCTCAGGTGCTTATGGCTACACCTTC. Translated: CASYSSGAYGYTF.

The gene calls are TRBV20-1 and TRBJ2-7; D is uncertain. Germline lookup yields CDR1 DFQATT and CDR2 SNEGSKA (reference sequence). V lost 5 bases and J lost 3, with 8 bases in between. The CDR3 has 11 amino acids. CDR3 in DNA: TGCAGTGCTCGCTTCGGCTACGAGCAGTACTTC. Its protein is CSARFGYEQYF.

The V gene is TRBV7-2, the J gene TRBJ2-3; TRBD2 agrees at 10 bases. Germline V lookup: CDR1 SGHTA, CDR2 FQGNSA. CDR3 length: 18 amino acids. V was pared by 2 bases and J by 2 bases, with 10 bases of the junction left unmatched. In DNA, the CDR3 is TGTGCCAGCAGCTTATCCTGGCGAGCGGGAGGGCCCACAGATACGCAGTATTTT. It specifies CASSLSWRAGGPTDTQYF. Full variable domain (missing parts from reference TRBV7-2 and TRBJ2-3): GAGVSQSPSNKVTEKGKDVELRCDPISGHTALYWYRQSLGQGLEFLIYFQGNSAPDKSGLPSDRFSAERTGGSVSTLTIQRTQQEDSAVYLCASSLSWRAGGPTDTQYFGPGTRLTVL.

The rearrangement uses TRBV5-1 and TRBJ1-1; 7 bases are shared with TRBD1. Germline V gene lookup returns CDR1 SGHRS and CDR2 YFSETQ. This CDR3 region has 17 residues. J lost 0 bases, V lost 4 bases, and 12 bases had no gene match. The CDR3 is CASSLVVGTAMNTEAFF. The DNA for the CDR3 is TGCGCCAGCAGCCTGGTCGTCGGGACAGCTATGAACACTGAAGCTTTCTTT.

The chain is built from TRBV30 and TRBJ1-5; TRBD1 is a possible D gene (6 bases). Trimming removed 0 bases at V and 5 bases at J, with 17 bases between. The V gene's germline CDR1 is GTSNPN and CDR2 SVGIG (reference sequence). This CDR3 region has 16 residues. The CDR3: CAWSVGGIGRDQPQHF. As DNA, the CDR3 is TGTGCCTGGAGTGTAGGGGGGATCGGGAGGGATCAGCCCCAGCATTTT. The whole variable domain, remainder taken from reference TRBV30 and TRBJ1-5, is SQTIHQWPATLVQPVGSPLSLECTVEGTSNPNLYWYRQAAGRGLQLLFYSVGIGQISSEVPQNLSASRPQDRQFILSSKKLLLSDSGFYLCAWSVGGIGRDQPQHFGDGTRLSIL.

The V and J genes are TRBV5-1 and TRBJ1-2; D may be TRBD1 (6 bases). Germline values: CDR1 SGHRS, CDR2 YFSETQ. The germline V and J ends were trimmed by 3 bases and 4 bases, with 16 bases remaining between them. This CDR3 comprises 15 residues. The DNA for the CDR3 is TGCGCCAGCAGCTCTCCAGGGGCAACAATCTATGGCTACACCTTC. Translating it yields CASSSPGATIYGYTF.

V usage is TRBV6-2 or TRBV6-3 and J usage is TRBJ2-3, with D maybe TRBD2 (6 bases). The CDR3 has 15 residues. The germline V gene has CDR1 MNHEY and CDR2 SVGEGT. The V end lost 6 bases, the J end lost 3 bases, and 16 bases lay between the germline ends. The CDR3 DNA follows: TGTGCCAGCAGCCGGGACTTCCCCCCAACAGATACGCAGTATTTT. Amino acid sequence: CASSRDFPPTDTQYF.

The table lists this clone with a few counts. This chain uses TRBV7-9 with TRBJ2-1; 7 nucleotides line up with TRBD1. The CDR3 spans 13 residues. CDR1 and CDR2 from the germline V gene are SEHNR and FQNEAQ (reference sequence). V trimming: 5 bases; J trimming: 10 bases; junction bases outside the gene matches: 8. The CDR3 is CASSLSQDREQFF. CDR3 in DNA: TGTGCCAGCAGCCTCTCCCAGGACAGGGAGCAGTTCTTC. Based on the CDR3 plus reference TRBV7-9 and TRBJ2-1, the full variable domain is DTGVSQNPRHKITKRGQNVTFRCDPISEHNRLYWYRQTLGQGPEFLTYFQNEAQLEKSRLLSDRFSAERPKGSFSTLEIQRTEQGDSAMYLCASSLSQDREQFFGPGTRLTVL.

The chain links TRBV7-9 to TRBJ2-7, with TRBD1 matching over 8 bases. The CDR3 contains 13 residues. The ends lost 7 bases at V and 5 bases at J; junction bases unmatched: 7. Germline V CDR1 and CDR2: SEHNR, FQNEAQ (reference sequence). CDR3: CASTYAGGNEQYF. The CDR3, as DNA: TGTGCCAGCACCTACGCAGGGGGCAACGAGCAGTACTTC. The whole variable domain, remainder taken from reference TRBV7-9 and TRBJ2-7, is DTGVSQNPRHKITKRGQNVTFRCDPISEHNRLYWYRQTLGQGPEFLTYFQNEAQLEKSRLLSDRFSAERPKGSFSTLEIQRTEQGDSAMYLCASTYAGGNEQYFGPGTRLTVT.

This chain links TRBV9 with TRBJ2-2; 8 bases are a match to TRBD1. Germline V lookup: CDR1 SGDLS, CDR2 YYNGEE. V shed 6 bases and J 1 base; nucleotides not matched to a gene: 8. The CDR3 has 16 residues. The CDR3 protein is CASTLRDRMNTGELFF. DNA of the CDR3: TGTGCCAGCACCCTGAGGGACAGGATGAACACCGGGGAGCTGTTTTTT. Full variable domain (remainder filled in from reference TRBV9 and TRBJ2-2): DSGVTQTPKHLITATGQRVTLRCSPRSGDLSVYWYQQSLDQGLQFLIQYYNGEERAKGNILERFSAQQFPDLHSELNLSSLELGDSALYFCASTLRDRMNTGELFFGEGSRLTVL.

This chain links TRBV25-1 with TRBJ2-1; 7 bases agree with TRBD1. V shed 6 bases and J 3 bases; nucleotides not matched to a gene: 11. The CDR3 length is 16 residues. Germline-derived CDR1 and CDR2 are MGHDK and SYGVNS. The CDR3 sequence: CASSGVPGQHYNEQFF. For the CDR3, the DNA is TGTGCCAGCAGCGGAGTACCGGGACAGCACTACAATGAGCAGTTCTTC.

The chain joins TRBV4-1 to TRBJ1-2; a weak D match, TRBD1 (5 bases). The V end was cut by 0 bases, the J end by 4 bases, with 12 bases between. Germline-derived CDR1 and CDR2 are MGHRA and YSYEKL. CDR3 length: 15 residues. CDR3 coding DNA: TGCGCCAGCAGCCAAGAGGAAGGGGCCGGCTATGGCTACACCTTC. It specifies CASSQEEGAGYGYTF.

The J gene is TRBJ1-6, the V gene TRBV30; D is undetermined. This CDR3 contains 15 residues. Germline assignment: CDR1 GTSNPN and CDR2 SVGIG (reference sequence). The V gene lost 3 bases and the J gene lost 3 bases, with 12 bases spanning the gap. The CDR3: CAWSLSGNYNSPLHF. The DNA of the CDR3 is TGTGCCTGGAGCCTGTCGGGGAACTATAATTCACCCCTCCACTTT.

The chain carries TRBV5-6 and TRBJ2-2, with 8 positions matching TRBD2. The CDR3 has 16 amino acids. Germline lookup yields CDR1 SGHDT and CDR2 YYEEEE. The junction had 11 bases not matched to a gene; V was cut back by 4 bases and J by 6 bases. The CDR3 DNA follows: TGTGCCAGCAGCCCCCTGCCGACTAGCGACCCCGGGGAGCTGTTTTTT. Its translation is CASSPLPTSDPGELFF.

The CDR3 DNA is TGTGCCAGCAGTTACGGAGGACAGGGGAGGACTGAAGCTTTCTTT. Translated, it gives CASSYGGQGRTEAFF. This chain connects TRBV6-5 to TRBJ1-1; 9 bases line up with TRBD1. V lost 2 bases, J lost 5 bases, and 6 bases stayed unmatched. The length of the CDR3 is 15 residues. Germline lookup yields CDR1 MNHEY and CDR2 SVGAGI.

This sequence joins TRBV12-3 or TRBV12-4 and TRBJ2-7, with TRBD2 identical over 14 bases. V was clipped by 6 bases and J by 12 bases; unmatched bases: 7. The CDR3 is made up of 13 amino acids. DNA for the CDR3: TGTGCCAGCAGCGGGACTAGCGGGAGCAGTGCGTACTTC. Translated: CASSGTSGSSAYF.

Only one count was recorded for this clone. The V call is TRBV28, the J call TRBJ1-2; D possibly corresponds to TRBD1 (6 bases). Germline CDR1 MDHEN, CDR2 SYDVKM. This CDR3 has 15 residues. V lost 6 bases and J lost 2, with 16 bases in between. CDR3 loop: CASSGAGTTNYGYTF. DNA for the CDR3: TGTGCCAGCAGCGGAGCCGGGACAACCAACTATGGCTACACCTTC.

This rearrangement joins TRBV14 to TRBJ2-2; no clear D. The CDR3 sequence is 13 residues long. CDR1 is SGHDN and CDR2 is FVKESK in the germline V gene. V lost 4 bases and J lost 7, with 10 bases in between. The DNA for the CDR3 is TGTGCCAGCAGCCTCGGGTGGTTCGGGGAGCTGTTTTTT. It encodes CASSLGWFGELFF.

The chain combines TRBV24-1 with TRBJ2-1, with 10 bases identical to TRBD2. Unmatched junction bases numbered 8, after V lost 9 bases and J lost 4 bases. The CDR3 loop spans 15 amino acids. Germline values: CDR1 KGHDR, CDR2 SFDVKD. The CDR3 sequence is CATASSGRVYNEQFF. As DNA, the CDR3 is TGTGCCACCGCATCTAGCGGGAGAGTGTACAATGAGCAGTTCTTC.

This clone has only a few counts. V usage is TRBV7-9 and J usage is TRBJ2-1; D might be TRBD2 (5 bases). Germline V gene lookup returns CDR1 SEHNR and CDR2 FQNEAQ (reference sequence). The CDR3 length is 16 residues. V was shortened by 2 bases and J by 1 base, with 12 bases between the two germline ends. The CDR3 DNA sequence: TGTGCCAGCAGCTTACTCGGGAAGGGTTCCTACAATGAGCAGTTCTTC. This gives the protein CASSLLGKGSYNEQFF. Full variable domain (rest looked up from reference TRBV7-9 and TRBJ2-1): DTGVSQNPRHKITKRGQNVTFRCDPISEHNRLYWYRQTLGQGPEFLTYFQNEAQLEKSRLLSDRFSAERPKGSFSTLEIQRTEQGDSAMYLCASSLLGKGSYNEQFFGPGTRLTVL.